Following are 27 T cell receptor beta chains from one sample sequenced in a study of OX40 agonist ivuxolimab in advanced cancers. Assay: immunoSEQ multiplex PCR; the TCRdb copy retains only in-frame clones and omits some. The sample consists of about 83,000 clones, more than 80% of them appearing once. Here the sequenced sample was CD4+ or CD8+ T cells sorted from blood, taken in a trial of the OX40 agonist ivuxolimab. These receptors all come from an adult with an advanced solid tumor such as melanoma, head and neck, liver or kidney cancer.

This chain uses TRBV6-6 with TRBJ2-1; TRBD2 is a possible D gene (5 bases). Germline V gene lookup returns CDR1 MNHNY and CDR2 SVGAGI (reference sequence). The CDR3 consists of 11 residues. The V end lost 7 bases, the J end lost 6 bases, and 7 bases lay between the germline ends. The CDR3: CASISGNEQFF. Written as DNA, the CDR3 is TGTGCCAGCATCAGCGGCAATGAGCAGTTCTTC.

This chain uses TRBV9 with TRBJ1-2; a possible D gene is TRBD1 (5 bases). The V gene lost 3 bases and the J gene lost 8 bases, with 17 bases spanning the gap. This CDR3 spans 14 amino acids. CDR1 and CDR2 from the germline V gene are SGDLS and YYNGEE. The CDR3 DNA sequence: TGTGCCAGCAGCGCGGCTAGCGGGGGTTGGGGCTACACCTTC. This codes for CASSAASGGWGYTF. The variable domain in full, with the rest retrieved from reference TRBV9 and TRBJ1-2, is DSGVTQTPKHLITATGQRVTLRCSPRSGDLSVYWYQQSLDQGLQFLIQYYNGEERAKGNILERFSAQQFPDLHSELNLSSLELGDSALYFCASSAASGGWGYTFGSGTRLTVV.

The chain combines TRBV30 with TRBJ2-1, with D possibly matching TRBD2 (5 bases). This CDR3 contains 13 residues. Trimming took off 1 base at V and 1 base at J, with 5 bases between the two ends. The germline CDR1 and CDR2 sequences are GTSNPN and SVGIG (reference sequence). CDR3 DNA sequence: TGTGCCTGGAGTGGGACTTCCTACAATGAGCAGTTCTTC. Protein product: CAWSGTSYNEQFF.

The CDR3 protein is CASSFTASNTDTQYF. CDR3 DNA: TGTGCCAGCAGTTTCACTGCTAGCAACACAGATACGCAGTATTTT. The chain recombines TRBV27 with TRBJ2-3, with D possibly matching TRBD2 (5 bases). V lost 3 bases and J 2 bases, leaving 12 bases between the germline ends. Per germline, CDR1 MNHEY and CDR2 SMNVEV (reference sequence). There are 15 residues in the CDR3.

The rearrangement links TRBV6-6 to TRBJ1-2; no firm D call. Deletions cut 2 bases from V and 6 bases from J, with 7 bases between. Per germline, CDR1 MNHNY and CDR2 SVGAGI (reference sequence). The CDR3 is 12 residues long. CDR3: CASSYGEHGYTF. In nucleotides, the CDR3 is TGTGCCAGCAGTTACGGAGAACATGGCTACACCTTC.

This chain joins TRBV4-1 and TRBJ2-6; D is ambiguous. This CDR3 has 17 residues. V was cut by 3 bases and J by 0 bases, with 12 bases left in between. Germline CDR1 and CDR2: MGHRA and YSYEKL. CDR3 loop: CASSHSFSPSGANVLTF. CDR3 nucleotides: TGCGCCAGCAGCCATTCTTTCTCCCCCTCTGGGGCCAACGTCCTGACTTTC.

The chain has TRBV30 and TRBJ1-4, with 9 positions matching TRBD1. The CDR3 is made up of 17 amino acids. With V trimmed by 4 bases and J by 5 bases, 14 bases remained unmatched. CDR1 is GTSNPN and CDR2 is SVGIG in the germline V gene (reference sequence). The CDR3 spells CAWNWKTGGLLNEKLFF. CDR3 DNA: TGTGCCTGGAATTGGAAGACAGGGGGGCTATTGAATGAAAAACTGTTTTTT.

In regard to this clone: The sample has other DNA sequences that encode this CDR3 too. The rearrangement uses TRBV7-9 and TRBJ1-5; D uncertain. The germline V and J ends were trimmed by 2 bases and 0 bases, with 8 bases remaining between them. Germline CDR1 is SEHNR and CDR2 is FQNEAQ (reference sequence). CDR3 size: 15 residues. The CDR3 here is CASSLSTHSNQPQHF. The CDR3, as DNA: TGTGCCAGCAGCTTATCGACACATAGCAATCAGCCCCAGCATTTT.

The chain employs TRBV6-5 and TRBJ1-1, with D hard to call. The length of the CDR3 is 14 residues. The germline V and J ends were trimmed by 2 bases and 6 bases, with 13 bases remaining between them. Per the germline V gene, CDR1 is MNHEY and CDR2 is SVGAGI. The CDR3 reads CASSYTLASPEAFF. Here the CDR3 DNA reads TGTGCCAGCAGTTACACCCTCGCGAGCCCTGAAGCTTTCTTT.

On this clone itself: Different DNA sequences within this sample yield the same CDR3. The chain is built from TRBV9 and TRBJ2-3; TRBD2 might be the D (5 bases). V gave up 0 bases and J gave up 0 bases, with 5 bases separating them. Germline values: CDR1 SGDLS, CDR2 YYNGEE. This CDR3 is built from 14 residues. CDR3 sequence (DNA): TGTGCCAGCAGCGTAGCGGGGAGCACAGATACGCAGTATTTT. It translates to CASSVAGSTDTQYF.

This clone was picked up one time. CDR3 residues: CASSPTRLSYEQYF. The CDR3 DNA reads TGCGCCAGCAGCCCGACTAGACTCTCCTACGAGCAGTACTTC. This chain connects TRBV4-3 to TRBJ2-7, with D possibly matching TRBD2 (6 bases). CDR1 is LGHNA, CDR2 YSLEER, per germline. The CDR3 has 14 amino acids. V was clipped by 4 bases and J by 0 bases, with 10 bases between them.

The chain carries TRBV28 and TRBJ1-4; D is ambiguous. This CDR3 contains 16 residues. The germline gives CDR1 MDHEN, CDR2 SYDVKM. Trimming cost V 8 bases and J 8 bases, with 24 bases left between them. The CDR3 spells CASQFMRPRKWEKLFF. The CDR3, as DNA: TGTGCCAGCCAATTTATGAGACCTCGGAAGTGGGAAAAACTGTTTTTT. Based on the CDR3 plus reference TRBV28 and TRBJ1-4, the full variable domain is DVKVTQSSRYLVKRTGEKVFLECVQDMDHENMFWYRQDPGLGLRLIYFSYDVKMKEKGDIPEGYSVSREKKERFSLILESASTNQTSMYLCASQFMRPRKWEKLFFGSGTQLSVL.

The CDR3 DNA sequence: TGTGCCAGCAGCTTGAGTCTAGCGGGAGTGGATGAGCAGTTCTTC. It translates to CASSLSLAGVDEQFF. This chain uses TRBV5-4 with TRBJ2-1, with TRBD2 matching over 10 bases. CDR3 length: 15 residues. V lost 1 base and J lost 8; bases outside the gene matches: 6. The germline CDR1 and CDR2 sequences are SGHNT and YYREEE (reference sequence).

This CDR3 is CASSFHGTGLRNSYGYTF. The CDR3 bases are TGTGCCAGCAGTTTTCATGGGACAGGGCTAAGGAACTCCTATGGCTACACCTTC. This chain links TRBV28 with TRBJ1-2; 9 nucleotides align to TRBD1. From germline, CDR1 is MDHEN and CDR2 SYDVKM. Trimming removed 3 bases from V and 4 bases from J; junction bases left unmatched: 15. CDR3 length: 18 residues.

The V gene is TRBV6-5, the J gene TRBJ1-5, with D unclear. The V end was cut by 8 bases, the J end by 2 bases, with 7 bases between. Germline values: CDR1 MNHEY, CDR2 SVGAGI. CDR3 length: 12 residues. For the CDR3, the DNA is TGTGCCAGCGGGGAAGGCAATCAGCCCCAGCATTTT. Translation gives CASGEGNQPQHF.

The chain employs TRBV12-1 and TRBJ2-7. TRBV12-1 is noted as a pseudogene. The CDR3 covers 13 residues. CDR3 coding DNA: TGTGCCAGCAGCGTTGCTGCAGCCTACGAGCAGTACGTC. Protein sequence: CASSVAAAYEQYV.

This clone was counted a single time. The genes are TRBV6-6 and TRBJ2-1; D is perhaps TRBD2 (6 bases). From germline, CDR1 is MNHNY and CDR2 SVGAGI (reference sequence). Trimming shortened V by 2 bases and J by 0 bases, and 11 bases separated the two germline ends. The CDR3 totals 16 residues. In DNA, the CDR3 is TGTGCCAGCAGTTACAGCGGGCCGAGCTCCTACAATGAGCAGTTCTTC. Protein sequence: CASSYSGPSSYNEQFF.

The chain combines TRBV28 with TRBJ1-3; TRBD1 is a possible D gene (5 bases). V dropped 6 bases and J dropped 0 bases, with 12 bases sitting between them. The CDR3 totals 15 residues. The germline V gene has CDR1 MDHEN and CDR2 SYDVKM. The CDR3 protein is CASSSLGASGNTIYF. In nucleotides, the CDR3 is TGTGCCAGCAGCAGTTTAGGGGCCTCTGGAAACACCATATATTTT.

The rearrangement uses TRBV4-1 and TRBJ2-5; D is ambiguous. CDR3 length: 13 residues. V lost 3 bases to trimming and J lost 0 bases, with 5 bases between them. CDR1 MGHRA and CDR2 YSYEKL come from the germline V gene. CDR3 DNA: TGCGCCAGCAGCCACTTGTACCAAGAGACCCAGTACTTC. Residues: CASSHLYQETQYF.

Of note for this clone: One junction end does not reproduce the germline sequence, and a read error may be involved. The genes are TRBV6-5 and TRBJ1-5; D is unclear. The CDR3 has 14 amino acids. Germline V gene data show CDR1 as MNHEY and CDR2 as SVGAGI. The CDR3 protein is CATSPLDSNQPQHF. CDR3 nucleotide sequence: TGTGCCACCAGTCCCCTGGATAGCAATCAGCCCCAGCATTTT.

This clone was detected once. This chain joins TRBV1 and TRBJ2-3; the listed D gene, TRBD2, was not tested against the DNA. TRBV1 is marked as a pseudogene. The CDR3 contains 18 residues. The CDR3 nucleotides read TGCACCAGCAGCCTTGTTGGACTAGCGGGGGGCCCCCCAGATACGCAGTATTTT. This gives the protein CTSSLVGLAGGPPDTQYF.

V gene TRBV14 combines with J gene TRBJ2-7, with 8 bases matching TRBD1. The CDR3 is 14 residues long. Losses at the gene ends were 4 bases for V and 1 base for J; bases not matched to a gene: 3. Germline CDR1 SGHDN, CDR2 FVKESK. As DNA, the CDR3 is TGTGCCAGCAGCCCGGACAGGGAATCCTACGAGCAGTACGTC. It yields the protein CASSPDRESYEQYV.

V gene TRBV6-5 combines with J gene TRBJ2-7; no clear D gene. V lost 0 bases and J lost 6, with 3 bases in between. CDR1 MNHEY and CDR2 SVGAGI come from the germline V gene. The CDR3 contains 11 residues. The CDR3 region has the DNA TGTGCCAGCAGTTACTCGACCGAGCAGTACTTC. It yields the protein CASSYSTEQYF.

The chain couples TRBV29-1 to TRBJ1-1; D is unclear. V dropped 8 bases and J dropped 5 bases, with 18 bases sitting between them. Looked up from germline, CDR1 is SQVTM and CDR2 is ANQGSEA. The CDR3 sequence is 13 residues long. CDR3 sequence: CSPRERVETEAFF. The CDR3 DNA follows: TGCAGCCCCCGGGAAAGGGTAGAAACTGAAGCTTTCTTT. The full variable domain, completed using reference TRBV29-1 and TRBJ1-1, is SAVISQKPSRDICQRGTSLTIQCQVDSQVTMMFWYRQQPGQSLTLIATANQGSEATYESGFVIDKFPISRPNLTFSTLTVSNMSPEDSSIYLCSPRERVETEAFFGQGTRLTVV.

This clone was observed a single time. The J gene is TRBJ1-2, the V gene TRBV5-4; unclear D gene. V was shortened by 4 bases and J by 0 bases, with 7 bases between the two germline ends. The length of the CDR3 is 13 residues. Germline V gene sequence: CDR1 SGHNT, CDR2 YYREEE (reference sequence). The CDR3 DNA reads TGTGCCAGCAGCCTGTATTCTAACTATGGCTACACCTTC. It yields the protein CASSLYSNYGYTF.

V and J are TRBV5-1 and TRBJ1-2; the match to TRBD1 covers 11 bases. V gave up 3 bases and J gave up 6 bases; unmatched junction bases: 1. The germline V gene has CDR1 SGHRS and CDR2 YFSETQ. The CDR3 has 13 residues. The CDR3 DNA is TGCGCCAGCAGCTGGACAGGGGGCGATGGCTACACCTTC. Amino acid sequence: CASSWTGGDGYTF.

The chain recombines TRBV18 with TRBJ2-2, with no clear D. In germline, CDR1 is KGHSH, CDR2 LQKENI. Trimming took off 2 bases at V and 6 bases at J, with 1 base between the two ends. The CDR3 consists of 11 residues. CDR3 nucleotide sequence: TGTGCCAGCTCACCAGCCGGGGAGCTGTTTTTT. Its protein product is CASSPAGELFF. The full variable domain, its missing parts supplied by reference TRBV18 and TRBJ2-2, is NAGVMQNPRHLVRRRGQEARLRCSPMKGHSHVYWYRQLPEEGLKFMVYLQKENIIDESGMPKERFSAEFPKEGPSILRIQQVVRGDSAAYFCASSPAGELFFGEGSRLTVL.